This T cell receptor beta chain was documented in a study of blood T cell repertoires in COVID-19 (dated by TCRdb to 2020 to 2021). Regarding the research as a whole: The collaborator samples originated in the United States, Italy and Spain and spanned the acute and convalescent phases of COVID-19. Sample metadata almost always included a de-identified subject ID, COVID-19 status, age in years and sex. Where available, HLA class I and class II types were taken from metadata supplied by the sample provider and were not determined by assay-based typing. The prospective study material was composed of cDNA or gDNA derived from T cells, B-cell-depleted T cells, or PBMCs. A freely available public database, intended as a resource for researchers studying the immune response to SARS-CoV-2, is where the repertoires were released. Subjects who had been exposed to COVID-19, were actively infected with it, or had recovered from it provided the deeply sampled blood TCRbeta repertoires that made up the dataset. The samples were drawn from two sources: the first 160 participants of the ongoing ImmuneRACE study, and approximately 1,300 subjects contributed by 6 global collaborators. The full study reports these points: The quantity of clinical and demographic metadata differed by source and by participant and was supplied without curation.

The CDR3 holds 13 amino acids from the cysteine to the phenylalanine. Just the 39-base CDR3 DNA is kept, in frame starting at base 1. Taken from the germline V gene, the CDR1 and CDR2 loops are SGHRS and YFSETQ. V lost 3 bases and J lost 3 bases; the stretch between them is 6 bases long. TCRbeta CDR3 regions were amplified from genomic DNA by means of the immunoSEQ Assay, a bias-controlled multiplex PCR. The paper's data handling went like this. Nucleated cell counts per sample were estimated from amplification of reference gene primers within the assay. Sequence reads were collapsed and filtered to measure the absolute abundance of every unique TCRbeta CDR3 rearrangement. For each sample, productive Simpson clonality was calculated by taking the square root of Simpson's diversity index across productive rearrangements. The immuneACCESS repertoire file appears here via TCRdb, limited to in-frame rearrangements. These files lack a portion of the clones; in checked studies, under half of the deficit traces to unresolved V genes, and the cause of the others is not known. V and J calls and clone size are as listed in that table; D and trimming were resolved from the DNA. This sample holds some 120,000 clones; 85% to 90% were observed only once. The ten largest clones capture 7.5% to 8% of the sample.

As to this clone: There is no known antigen for this receptor. Base-call qualities are not available, and no considerably larger clone is one nucleotide away.

Each collaborating institution followed its own protocols to collect whole blood in K2EDTA tubes. Collaborator samples were shipped for TCRbeta analysis as frozen whole blood, isolated PBMCs, or DNA extracted from either sample type. The rearrangement combines TRBV5-1 with TRBJ2-2; a tentative D call is TRBD2 (6 bases match). Sequenced material: peripheral blood. This TCR derives from a man aged 50 or older with acute or convalescent COVID-19. CDR3 protein: CASSWRDTGELFF. The sequenced DNA is TGCGCCAGCAGCTGGAGGGACACCGGGGAGCTGTTTTTT. When the CDR3 is completed using the reference TRBV5-1 and TRBJ2-2 genes on either side, the full variable domain is KAGVTQTPRYLIKTRGQQVTLSCSPISGHRSVSWYQQTPGQGLQFLFEYFSETQRNKGNFPGRFSGRQFSNSRSEMNVSTLELGDSALYLCASSWRDTGELFFGEGSRLTVL.